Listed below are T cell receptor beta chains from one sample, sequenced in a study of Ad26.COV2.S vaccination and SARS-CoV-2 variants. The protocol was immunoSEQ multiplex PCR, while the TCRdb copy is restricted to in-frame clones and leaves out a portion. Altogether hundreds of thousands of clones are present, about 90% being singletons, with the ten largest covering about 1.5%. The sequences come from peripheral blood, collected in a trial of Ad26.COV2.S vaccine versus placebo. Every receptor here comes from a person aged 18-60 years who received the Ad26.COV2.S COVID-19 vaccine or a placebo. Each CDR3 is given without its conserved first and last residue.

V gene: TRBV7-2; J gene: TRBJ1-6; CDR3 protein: ASSLGSTHNSPLH
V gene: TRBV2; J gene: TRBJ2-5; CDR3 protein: ASTALSQETQY
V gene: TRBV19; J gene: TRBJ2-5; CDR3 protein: ASSKRTSGRWQTQY
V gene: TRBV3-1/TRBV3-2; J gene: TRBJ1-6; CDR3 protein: ASSQVTNSPLH
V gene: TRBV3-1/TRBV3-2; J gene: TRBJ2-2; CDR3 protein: ASTPGRLKPGELF
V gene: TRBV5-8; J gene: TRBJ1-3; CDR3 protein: ASSASPGNTIY
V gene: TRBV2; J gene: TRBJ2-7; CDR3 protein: ASILIPGLAHEQY
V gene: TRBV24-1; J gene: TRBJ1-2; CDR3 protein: ATSDYGLDGYT
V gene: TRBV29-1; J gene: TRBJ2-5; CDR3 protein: SVGGPGLAEETQY
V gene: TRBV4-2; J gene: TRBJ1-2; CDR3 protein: ASSQGTGSYGYT
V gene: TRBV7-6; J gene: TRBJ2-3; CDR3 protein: ASSSLAGSTDTQY
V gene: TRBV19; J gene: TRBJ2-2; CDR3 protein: ASSTQGRTGELF
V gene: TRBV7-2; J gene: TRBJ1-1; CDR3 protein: ASSPTGSDTEAF
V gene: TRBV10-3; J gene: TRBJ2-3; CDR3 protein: AISEWARGTDTQY
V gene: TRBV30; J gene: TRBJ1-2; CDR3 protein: AWSDGDIDIYT
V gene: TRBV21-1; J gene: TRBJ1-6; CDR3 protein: APDMTDSPLH
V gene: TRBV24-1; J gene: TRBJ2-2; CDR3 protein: ATSDSGQVTGELF
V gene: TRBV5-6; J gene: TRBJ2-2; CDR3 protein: ASSYLRRTGELF
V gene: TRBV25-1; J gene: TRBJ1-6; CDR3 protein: ASSDPPNSPLH
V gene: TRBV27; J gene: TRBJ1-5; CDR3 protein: ASRRDGDQPQH
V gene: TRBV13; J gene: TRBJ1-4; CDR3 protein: ASSLRGRGEKLF
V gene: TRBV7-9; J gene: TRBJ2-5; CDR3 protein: ASSLWATETQY
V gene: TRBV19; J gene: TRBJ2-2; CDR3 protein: ASSTLPRTGRLTGELF
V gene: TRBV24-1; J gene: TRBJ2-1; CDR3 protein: ATSDSIPGQQF
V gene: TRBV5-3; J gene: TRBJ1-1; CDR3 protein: ARSPGITEAF
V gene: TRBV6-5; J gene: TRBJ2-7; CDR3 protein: ASKVGRGYEQY
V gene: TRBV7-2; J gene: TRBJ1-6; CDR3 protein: ASSSPAPGSSGSPLH
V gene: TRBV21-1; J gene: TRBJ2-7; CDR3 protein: ASSKLWGGPYEQY
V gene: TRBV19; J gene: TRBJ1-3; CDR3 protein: ASRVGNTIY
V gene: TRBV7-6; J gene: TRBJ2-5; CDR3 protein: ASSPSGRRETQY
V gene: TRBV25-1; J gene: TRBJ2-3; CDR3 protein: ASSAQGQLPNTDTQY
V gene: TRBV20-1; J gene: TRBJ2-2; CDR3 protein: SASGGGSRAGELF